The 10 T cell receptor beta chains reported below all come from one sample, sequenced in a study of blood T cell repertoires in COVID-19 (dated by TCRdb to 2018 to 2021). The library relied on the immunoSEQ multiplex PCR assay. As stored in TCRdb, this immuneACCESS dataset retains in-frame rearrangements with V and J assigned. A fraction of the clones does not appear; measured against another copy, unresolved V genes explain less than half of the discrepancy, and the remainder lacks a known reason. The sample table holds over 150,000 clones, of which roughly 80% were seen once. The ten most abundant clones make up about 1.8% of the sample. Sequenced material: peripheral blood. These receptors all come from a man older than 75 with acute or convalescent COVID-19.

This clone was counted only a few times. The chain uses TRBV4-1 and TRBJ1-5; TRBD1 agrees at 8 bases. The germline gives CDR1 MGHRA, CDR2 YSYEKL. V trimming: 3 bases; J trimming: 0 bases; junction bases outside the gene matches: 4. The CDR3 loop spans 16 amino acids. In DNA, the CDR3 is TGCGCCAGCAGCCAGGGGACAGGATTTAGCAATCAGCCCCAGCATTTT. It encodes CASSQGTGFSNQPQHF.

The chain uses TRBV9 and TRBJ2-7; 10 nucleotides match TRBD2. The J segment lost 6 bases and the V segment lost 0 bases, leaving 9 bases of the junction unmatched. The germline CDR1 and CDR2 sequences are SGDLS and YYNGEE. The CDR3 totals 16 residues. The CDR3 DNA reads TGTGCCAGCAGCGTAGCGGAAGGTAGCGGGGGGTCCGAGCAGTACTTC. The encoded protein is CASSVAEGSGGSEQYF.

The rearrangement joins TRBV4-1 to TRBJ2-5, with 7 bases aligning to TRBD2. Germline V gives CDR1 MGHRA, CDR2 YSYEKL. The CDR3 is 16 residues long. V was pared by 0 bases and J by 3 bases, with 7 bases of the junction left unmatched. CDR3 DNA sequence: TGCGCCAGCAGCCAAGATTGGGGGGGGGTGGAAGAGACCCAGTACTTC. This gives the protein CASSQDWGGVEETQYF.

This clone was counted a single time. This rearrangement joins TRBV7-6 to TRBJ2-5; D is possibly TRBD2 (7 bases). Germline CDR1 reads SGHVS; CDR2 reads FNYEAQ. Trimming removed 5 bases at V and 2 bases at J, with 15 bases between. This CDR3 comprises 15 residues. The CDR3 nucleotides are TGTGCCAGCAGCCCGGGGGGCTACCTTCAAGAGACCCAGTACTTC. Its translation: CASSPGGYLQETQYF.

At least ten counts were recorded for this clone. V is TRBV7-9 and J is TRBJ1-4; D gene ambiguous. The CDR3 spans 14 residues. With 6 bases removed from V and 5 bases from J, the gap between germline ends came to 13 bases. Looked up from germline, CDR1 is SEHNR and CDR2 is FQNEAQ (reference sequence). CDR3 loop: CASRSSGINEKLFF. The CDR3 DNA follows: TGTGCCAGCAGGTCCTCAGGAATCAATGAAAAACTGTTTTTT.

The chain couples TRBV7-2 to TRBJ2-1; 11 positions match TRBD2. Germline V lookup: CDR1 SGHTA, CDR2 FQGNSA. This CDR3 has 18 residues. V lost 3 bases to trimming and J lost 6 bases; unmatched junction nucleotides: 13. As DNA, the CDR3 is TGTGCCAGCAGCTTTCGGCGAGTAGCGGGGGGGCAATCCAATGAGCAGTTCTTC. Its protein is CASSFRRVAGGQSNEQFF. The variable domain in full, with the rest retrieved from reference TRBV7-2 and TRBJ2-1, is GAGVSQSPSNKVTEKGKDVELRCDPISGHTALYWYRQSLGQGLEFLIYFQGNSAPDKSGLPSDRFSAERTGGSVSTLTIQRTQQEDSAVYLCASSFRRVAGGQSNEQFFGPGTRLTVL.

The chain joins TRBV19 to TRBJ1-2; no clear D gene. The CDR3 totals 11 residues. The V gene lost 8 bases and the J gene lost 3 bases, with 7 bases spanning the gap. Germline V gene lookup returns CDR1 LNHDA and CDR2 SQIVND (reference sequence). The CDR3 coding sequence is TGTGCCAGTTGGGCTGACTATGGCTACACCTTC. This sequence encodes CASWADYGYTF.

V and J are TRBV28 and TRBJ1-2, with D tentatively TRBD1 (5 bases). The V gene lost 6 bases and the J gene lost 3 bases, with 14 bases spanning the gap. Germline values: CDR1 MDHEN, CDR2 SYDVKM. The CDR3 runs 14 residues. The CDR3 here is CASSLRGMDYGYTF. DNA for the CDR3: TGTGCCAGCAGCCTAAGGGGAATGGACTATGGCTACACCTTC.

The rearrangement joins TRBV6-5 to TRBJ2-7; D not certain. The V gene's germline CDR1 is MNHEY and CDR2 SVGAGI. V shed 6 bases and J shed 2 bases, with 8 bases lying between them. This CDR3 region has 12 residues. The DNA of the CDR3 is TGTGCCAGCAGGTCTCCAGCCTACGAGCAGTACGTC. Protein sequence: CASRSPAYEQYV.

The table lists this clone with a few counts. V is TRBV7-9 and J is TRBJ1-1; unclear D gene. V dropped 7 bases and J dropped 7 bases, with 19 bases sitting between them. This CDR3 contains 14 residues. Germline V gives CDR1 SEHNR, CDR2 FQNEAQ (reference sequence). CDR3 amino acids: CASTKIAPGDEAFF. The CDR3 nucleotides read TGTGCCAGCACCAAAATCGCCCCCGGGGATGAAGCTTTCTTT. The variable domain in full, completed from reference TRBV7-9 and TRBJ1-1, reads DTGVSQNPRHKITKRGQNVTFRCDPISEHNRLYWYRQTLGQGPEFLTYFQNEAQLEKSRLLSDRFSAERPKGSFSTLEIQRTEQGDSAMYLCASTKIAPGDEAFFGQGTRLTVV.